The rows below give T cell receptor beta chains drawn from one sample of a study of T cells in Graves' hyperthyroidism and ophthalmopathy. One entry per CDR3 protein, called by TCRdb with MiXCR from the multiplex PCR reads. The table has 350,000 to 400,000 distinct CDR3 sequences, more than 11% seen once. The source material was blood. The receptor set was obtained from a woman in her sixties with Graves' hyperthyroidism. Each CDR3 is given with its conserved first and last residue. A D gene is named only where the DNA matches it firmly. Part of the rows lack a size; the others show once, few, many or a class for expanded clones.

TRBV11-2,many,15,NA,TRBJ2-1,CASSLVASSYNEQFF,TGTGCCAGCAGCTTAGTAGCAAGCTCCTACAATGAGCAGTTCTTC
TRBV29-1,few,16,NA,TRBJ1-3,CSVWIPSLGSGNTIYF,TGCAGCGTATGGATCCCATCCCTCGGCTCTGGAAACACCATATATTTT
TRBV20-1,NA,14,TRBD2,TRBJ2-5,CSARDQRGGETQYF,TGCAGTGCTAGAGATCAGCGGGGTGGTGAGACCCAGTACTTC
TRBV24-1,many,17,TRBD1,TRBJ1-5,CATSDSTTGGSNQPQHF,TGTGCCACCAGTGATTCGACGACAGGGGGTAGCAATCAGCCCCAGCATTTT
TRBV5-1,many,15,TRBD2,TRBJ2-7,CASSLEASGTYEQYF,TGCGCCAGCAGCTTGGAGGCTAGCGGGACCTACGAGCAGTACTTC
TRBV20-1,NA,14,TRBD2,TRBJ2-7,CSARDLAATYEQYF,TGCAGTGCTAGGGATCTAGCGGCCACCTACGAGCAGTACTTC
TRBV18,many,13,NA,TRBJ2-1,CASSPPVSGEQFF,TGTGCCAGCTCACCACCGGTGTCCGGTGAGCAGTTCTTC
TRBV2,NA,19,NA,TRBJ2-6,CASSSDQGRWVSGANVLTF,TGTGCCAGTAGTTCAGACCAGGGCCGTTGGGTATCTGGGGCCAACGTCCTGACTTTC
TRBV12-3/TRBV12-4,NA,12,NA,TRBJ1-2,CATSASNYGYTF,TGTGCCACCTCAGCGTCTAACTATGGCTACACCTTC
TRBV28,many,16,TRBD1,TRBJ1-2,CASSLGPPNRGEGYTF,TGTGCCAGCAGTTTGGGACCACCTAACAGGGGCGAGGGCTACACCTTC
TRBV11-2,many,13,NA,TRBJ2-5,CASSYDWKETQYF,TGTGCCAGCAGTTATGACTGGAAAGAGACCCAGTACTTC
TRBV5-1,many,16,NA,TRBJ2-1,CASSLEQGVPYNEQFF,TGCGCCAGCAGCTTGGAACAGGGTGTCCCCTACAATGAGCAGTTCTTC
TRBV7-9,many,19,TRBD2,TRBJ2-1,CASSSPVVGRALSYNEQFF,TGTGCCAGCAGCTCCCCAGTGGTCGGGAGGGCCCTTTCCTACAATGAGCAGTTCTTC